These 18 T cell receptor beta chains were all obtained from the same sample, sequenced in a study of immune reconstitution after stem cell transplant in scleroderma. A single record per CDR3 protein comes from TCRdb applying MiXCR to the RT-PCR reads. This sample has about 4,000 distinct CDR3 sequences, with 6.3% found just once. This sample was obtained before or after autologous hematopoietic stem cell transplantation (not recorded which). The receptors derive from a female donor with systemic sclerosis.

In this sample, this clonotype is medium-sized. J is TRBJ2-5 and V is TRBV28, with TRBD1 matching 8 bases. V dropped 6 bases and J dropped 7; count of bases not matched to a gene: 7. The CDR3 spans 13 residues. CDR1 and CDR2 (germline): MDHEN, SYDVKM. The CDR3 DNA follows: TGTGCCAGCAGCCAGGACAGGGCAAGGACCCAGTACTTC. Amino acid sequence: CASSQDRARTQYF.

This clonotype is categorized as medium-sized. The rearrangement uses TRBV20-1 and TRBJ1-2; D unclear. The CDR3 is 11 residues long. V lost 5 bases and J 4 bases, leaving 8 bases between the germline ends. Germline CDR1 reads DFQATT; CDR2 reads SNEGSKA (reference sequence). This chain's CDR3 is CSAFSTYGYTF. CDR3 DNA sequence: TGCAGTGCTTTTAGCACCTATGGCTACACCTTC.

This clonotype is medium-sized by share. The chain uses TRBV5-6 and TRBJ2-7; D gene unclear. CDR1 and CDR2 from the germline V gene are SGHDT and YYEEEE. V was trimmed by 0 bases and J by 3 bases, leaving 13 bases between them. The CDR3 contains 15 residues. The CDR3 DNA follows: TGTGCCAGCAGCTTGGATGGATCTGGGGTCTACGAGCAGTACTTC. It specifies CASSLDGSGVYEQYF.

The chain links TRBV20-1 to TRBJ1-5; 9 bases agree with TRBD1. V gave up 6 bases and J gave up 2 bases; unmatched junction bases: 8. This CDR3 spans 15 amino acids. The germline CDR1 and CDR2 sequences are DFQATT and SNEGSKA (reference sequence). The DNA of the CDR3 is TGCAGTGCAGAGGGGACAGGGTTGGGCAATCAGCCCCAGCATTTT. Translated: CSAEGTGLGNQPQHF.

This clonotype is labeled as medium-sized. The gene calls are TRBV2 and TRBJ2-4; D perhaps matches TRBD1 (6 bases). Trimming stripped 8 bases from V and 11 bases from J, with 10 bases between. Germline V lookup: CDR1 SNHLY, CDR2 FYNNEI. This CDR3 has 10 residues. This CDR3 is CASGQSFQYF. The CDR3 DNA is TGTGCCAGCGGACAGTCGTTTCAGTACTTC.

Relative to its sample, this clonotype is medium-sized. V and J are TRBV5-1 and TRBJ2-1; a possible D gene is TRBD2 (6 bases). Germline V gene lookup returns CDR1 SGHRS and CDR2 YFSETQ. The CDR3 length is 13 residues. Deletions cut 5 bases from V and 5 bases from J, with 11 bases between. This chain's CDR3 is CASRARGDNEQFF. The CDR3, as DNA: TGCGCCAGCAGGGCACGCGGGGACAATGAGCAGTTCTTC. Based on the CDR3 plus reference TRBV5-1 and TRBJ2-1, the full variable domain is KAGVTQTPRYLIKTRGQQVTLSCSPISGHRSVSWYQQTPGQGLQFLFEYFSETQRNKGNFPGRFSGRQFSNSRSEMNVSTLELGDSALYLCASRARGDNEQFFGPGTRLTVL.

By sample share, this clonotype is medium-sized. J is TRBJ2-5 and V is TRBV7-8, with D unclear. Germline lookup yields CDR1 SGHVS and CDR2 FQNEAQ. The CDR3 length is 13 residues. V was cut by 4 bases and J by 6 bases, with 12 bases left in between. This chain's CDR3 is CASSSSLTQTQYF. DNA for the CDR3: TGTGCCAGCAGCTCTAGTTTGACCCAGACCCAGTACTTC.

The chain uses TRBV5-1 and TRBJ2-6; tentative D call: TRBD1 (5 bases). CDR1 and CDR2 from the germline V gene are SGHRS and YFSETQ. CDR3 length: 16 amino acids. The V end was cut by 5 bases, the J end by 1 base, with 13 bases between. The CDR3 nucleotides read TGCGCCAGCAGTGACCAGCCAGGGTCTGGGGCCAACGTCCTGACTTTC. It codes for CASSDQPGSGANVLTF.

Note on this clonotype: A read error may be the cause here, since a much bigger clone is one base away. V gene TRBV3-1 combines with J gene TRBJ2-7, with D unclear. CDR3 length: 11 residues. CDR1 and CDR2 from the germline V gene are LGHDT and YNNKEL (reference sequence). This chain's CDR3 is CASSHHGEQHF. As DNA, the CDR3 is TGTGCCAGCAGCCACCATGGCGAGCAGCACTTC.

To note about this clonotype: This could be a read error, since a much larger clone is one nucleotide away. The J gene is TRBJ2-3, the V gene TRBV11-2; D gene ambiguous. This CDR3 contains 14 residues. Per the germline V gene, CDR1 is SGHAT and CDR2 is FQNNGV. Deletions cut 0 bases from V and 6 bases from J, with 10 bases between. The CDR3, as DNA: TGTGCCAGCAGCTTAGATCTCCTCCCTGATACGCAGTATTTT. Its protein is CASSLDLLPDTQYF.

This clonotype qualifies as medium-sized. This sequence joins TRBV12-3 or TRBV12-4 and TRBJ1-1; unclear D gene. V shed 4 bases and J shed 0 bases, with 15 bases lying between them. CDR3 size: 16 residues. The CDR3: CASSSSPRWMNTEAFF. CDR3 nucleotides: TGTGCCAGCAGTTCATCCCCACGGTGGATGAACACTGAAGCTTTCTTT.

This clonotype is medium-sized within its sample. The chain combines TRBV27 with TRBJ1-5; 7 nucleotides match TRBD1. Trimming removed 5 bases from V and 1 base from J; junction bases left unmatched: 5. The CDR3 has 15 residues. The germline CDR1 and CDR2 sequences are MNHEY and SMNVEV (reference sequence). The CDR3 DNA reads as TGTGCCAGCAGTGCCCAGGGACAGAGCAATCAGCCCCAGCATTTT. Protein sequence: CASSAQGQSNQPQHF.

This clonotype is labeled medium-sized. V and J are TRBV10-3 and TRBJ2-1; 9 nucleotides line up with TRBD1. Germline V gene sequence: CDR1 ENHRY, CDR2 SYGVKD. The CDR3 length is 19 residues. Losses at the gene ends were 2 bases for V and 2 bases for J; bases not matched to a gene: 13. CDR3 in amino acids: CAISEGNPGQGFTYNEQFF. As DNA, the CDR3 is TGTGCCATCAGTGAGGGAAATCCGGGACAGGGATTTACCTACAATGAGCAGTTCTTC.

The rearrangement uses TRBV7-8 and TRBJ1-3; D unresolved. The CDR3 is made up of 16 amino acids. Germline V gene sequence: CDR1 SGHVS, CDR2 FQNEAQ. Between the trimmed V and J ends, which lost 0 bases and 4 bases, there was a span of 13 bases. The CDR3 region is CASSLASLGPGNTIYF. Written as DNA, the CDR3 is TGTGCCAGCAGCTTAGCTTCCCTCGGCCCGGGAAACACCATATATTTT.

The chain has TRBV20-1 and TRBJ2-7, with D possibly matching TRBD2 (5 bases). The V end was cut by 6 bases, the J end by 2 bases, with 17 bases between. Per the germline V gene, CDR1 is DFQATT and CDR2 is SNEGSKA (reference sequence). The CDR3 loop spans 14 amino acids. As DNA, the CDR3 is TGCAGTGCCAAACGGGGTCAGTTTGCCTACGAGCAGTACTTC. Translating it yields CSAKRGQFAYEQYF.

By proportion, this clonotype is medium-sized. The chain joins TRBV10-3 to TRBJ2-2; TRBD2 agrees at 7 bases. V gave up 7 bases and J gave up 1 base; unmatched junction bases: 6. CDR3 size: 15 residues. CDR1 is ENHRY and CDR2 is SYGVKD in the germline V gene. CDR3 residues: CAINPASGNTGELFF. The CDR3 DNA reads TGTGCCATCAACCCGGCTAGCGGGAACACCGGGGAGCTGTTTTTT.

This clonotype has a handful of counts. This may come from a read error, since a much larger clone is one base off. This chain joins TRBV29-1 and TRBJ2-1; D is uncertain. Germline CDR1 and CDR2: SQVTM and ANQGSEA. V dropped 6 bases and J dropped 10 bases, with 16 bases sitting between them. The length of the CDR3 is 12 residues. CDR3 sequence (DNA): TGCAGCGTCCCCGAGACTTCCAGCGAGCAGTTCTTC. It codes for CSVPETSSEQFF.

This clonotype is termed medium-sized (0.01 to 0.1%). The J gene is TRBJ2-1, the V gene TRBV7-3; the match to TRBD2 covers 7 bases. The CDR3 is 16 residues long. Germline V gene lookup returns CDR1 SGHTA and CDR2 FQGTGA. V was pared by 2 bases and J by 0 bases, with 4 bases of the junction left unmatched. The CDR3, as DNA: TGTGCCAGCAGCTTATCCGGCGGGAGCTCCTACAATGAGCAGTTCTTC. It yields the protein CASSLSGGSSYNEQFF.